This T cell receptor beta chain was retrieved from a study of T cell changes during pregnancy in multiple sclerosis. The assay was immunoSEQ multiplex PCR, and TCRdb's table has in-frame clones only and misses some. The sample shows some 64,000 clones, over 80% of them seen only once. Deletions cut 5 bases from V and 2 bases from J, with 13 bases between. The germline V gene encodes CDR1 SGHNT and CDR2 YENEEA. CDR3 length equals 15 residues. The chain combines TRBV11-3 with TRBJ1-5, with D possibly being TRBD1 (6 bases). The clonotype comes from a female donor in good health, enrolled as a control in a pregnancy study. Sequencing was performed on peripheral blood, taken in the first trimester of pregnancy. In DNA form, the CDR3 reads TGTGCCAGCAGCACCCAAAGGACAGGCAATCAGCCCCAGCATTTT. This gives the protein CASSTQRTGNQPQHF.